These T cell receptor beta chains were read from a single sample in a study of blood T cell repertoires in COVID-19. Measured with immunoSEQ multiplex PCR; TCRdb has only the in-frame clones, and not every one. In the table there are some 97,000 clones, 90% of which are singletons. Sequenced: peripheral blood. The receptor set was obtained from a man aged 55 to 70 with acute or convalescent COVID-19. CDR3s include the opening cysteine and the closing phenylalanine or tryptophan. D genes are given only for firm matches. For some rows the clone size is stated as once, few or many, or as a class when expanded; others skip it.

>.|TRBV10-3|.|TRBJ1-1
TGTGCCATCAGTGAAAGTGGTAACGGGGGGGTCACTGAAGCTTTCTTT
CAISESGNGGVTEAFF
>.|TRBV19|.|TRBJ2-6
TGTGCCAGTAGTATAGACCGGGGTGCTGGGGCCAACGTCCTGACTTTC
CASSIDRGAGANVLTF
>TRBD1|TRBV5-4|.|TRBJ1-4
TGTGCCAGCAGCCGACAGGGAAGGAATGAAAAACTGTTTTTT
CASSRQGRNEKLFF
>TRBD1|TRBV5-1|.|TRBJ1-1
TGCGCCAGCAGCTTCCTCGGACAGGGGAACACTGAAGCTTTCTTT
CASSFLGQGNTEAFF
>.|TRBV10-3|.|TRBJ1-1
TGTGCCATCAGTGGACAGATGAACACTGAAGCTTTCTTT
CAISGQMNTEAFF
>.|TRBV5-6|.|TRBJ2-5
TGTGCCAGCAGCCTGGCTTCGGGGGAGACCCAGTACTTC
CASSLASGETQYF
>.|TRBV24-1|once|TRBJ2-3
TGTGCCACCAGTGATCCAGGAGGGGCGGGGGATACGCAGTATTTT
CATSDPGGAGDTQYF
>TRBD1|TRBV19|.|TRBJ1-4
TGTGCCAGTAGTGCATCCTCCGGGACAGGGGATGAAAAACTGTTTTTT
CASSASSGTGDEKLFF
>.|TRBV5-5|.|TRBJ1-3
TGTGCCAGCAGCATAGGGGCTGGGCCTGGAAACACCATATATTTT
CASSIGAGPGNTIYF
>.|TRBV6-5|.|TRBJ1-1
TGTGCCAGCAGTCTAGATGCGAACACTGAAGCTTTCTTT
CASSLDANTEAFF
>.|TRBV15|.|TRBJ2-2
TGTGCCACAACCTCCTATACCAGGGACACCGGGGAGCTGTTTTTT
CATTSYTRDTGELFF
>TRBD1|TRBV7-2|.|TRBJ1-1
TGTGCCACTTACCGGGACAGGGGGGACACTGAAGCTTTCTTT
CATYRDRGDTEAFF
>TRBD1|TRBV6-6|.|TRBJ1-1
TGTGCCAGCAGTCCGACAGGGGGCACTGAAGCTTTCTTT
CASSPTGGTEAFF
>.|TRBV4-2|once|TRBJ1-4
TGTGCCAGCAGTGACAGCGAATTAGCAAAACTGTTTTTT
CASSDSELAKLFF
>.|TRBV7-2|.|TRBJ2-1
TGTGCCAGCAGTCCGGACAAGTTGGAGTTCTTC
CASSPDKLEFF
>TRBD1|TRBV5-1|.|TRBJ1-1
TGCGCCAGCAGCGAAGGACAGGGGCTGGAAGCTTTCTTT
CASSEGQGLEAFF
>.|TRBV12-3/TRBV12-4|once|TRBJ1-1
TGTGCCAGCAGTTTGGCCAGGAACACTGAAGCTTTCTTT
CASSLARNTEAFF
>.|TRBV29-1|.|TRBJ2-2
TGCAGCGTCGTCGTTTGGGGGCGCCAAACCGGGGAGCTGTTTTTT
CSVVVWGRQTGELFF
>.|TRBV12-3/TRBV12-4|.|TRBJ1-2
TGTGCCAGCAGTCCAGGGTATGGCTACACCTTC
CASSPGYGYTF
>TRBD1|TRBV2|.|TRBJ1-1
TGTGCCACCTCCCGCCAACAGGGGGAGATCATGAACACTGAAGCTTTCTTT
CATSRQQGEIMNTEAFF
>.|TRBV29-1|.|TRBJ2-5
TGCAGCGTCCGGTCCCGGACAGCCAACCAAGAGACCCAGTACTTC
CSVRSRTANQETQYF
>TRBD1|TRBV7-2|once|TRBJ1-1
TGTGCCAGCAGCTTCCGACAGGGGCTCCCTGAAGCTTTCTTT
CASSFRQGLPEAFF
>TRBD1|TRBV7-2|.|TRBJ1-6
TGTGCCAGCAGCTTGACAGGGAGCTCCTATAATTCACCCCTCCACTTT
CASSLTGSSYNSPLHF
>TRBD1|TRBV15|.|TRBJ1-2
TGTGCCACCAGCAGAACCGGACAGGGAGGATGGGGTGGCTACACCTTC
CATSRTGQGGWGGYTF
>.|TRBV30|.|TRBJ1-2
TGTGCCTCGGGATTTAACTATGGCTACACCTTC
CASGFNYGYTF
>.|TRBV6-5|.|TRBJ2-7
TGTGCCAGCACAGGGGCTAAAGCCTACGAGCAGTACTTC
CASTGAKAYEQYF
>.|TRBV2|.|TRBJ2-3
TGTGCCAGCATTGGACAGACTAGCACAGATACGCAGTATTTT
CASIGQTSTDTQYF
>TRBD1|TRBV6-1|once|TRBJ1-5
TGTGCCAGCAGTGAAACAGGGGGCCTACCTAGCAATCAGCCCCAGCATTTT
CASSETGGLPSNQPQHF
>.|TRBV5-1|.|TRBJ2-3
TGCGCCAGCAGCGACCAGGGGGGTACGCAGTATTTT
CASSDQGGTQYF
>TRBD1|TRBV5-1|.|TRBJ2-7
TGCGCCAGCAGCTTGGGGTGGACAGGGGGCTTCTACGAGCAGTACTTC
CASSLGWTGGFYEQYF
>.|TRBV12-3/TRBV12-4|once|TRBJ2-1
TGTGCCAGCAGTTTACAGGGATACAATGAGCAGTTCTTC
CASSLQGYNEQFF
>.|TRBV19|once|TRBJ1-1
TGTGCCAGTAGTCGGGATGTGAACACTGAAGCTTTCTTT
CASSRDVNTEAFF
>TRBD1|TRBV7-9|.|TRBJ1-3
TGTGCCAGCAGCTTTGACAGGGGGCGAGTTGGAAACACCATATATTTT
CASSFDRGRVGNTIYF
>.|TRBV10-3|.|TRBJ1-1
TGTGCCATCAGCCAGGCCACTGAAGCTTTCTTT
CAISQATEAFF
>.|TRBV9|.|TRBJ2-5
TGTGCCAGCAGCGTAGAAGGGCAGGGGGAGACCCAGTACTTC
CASSVEGQGETQYF